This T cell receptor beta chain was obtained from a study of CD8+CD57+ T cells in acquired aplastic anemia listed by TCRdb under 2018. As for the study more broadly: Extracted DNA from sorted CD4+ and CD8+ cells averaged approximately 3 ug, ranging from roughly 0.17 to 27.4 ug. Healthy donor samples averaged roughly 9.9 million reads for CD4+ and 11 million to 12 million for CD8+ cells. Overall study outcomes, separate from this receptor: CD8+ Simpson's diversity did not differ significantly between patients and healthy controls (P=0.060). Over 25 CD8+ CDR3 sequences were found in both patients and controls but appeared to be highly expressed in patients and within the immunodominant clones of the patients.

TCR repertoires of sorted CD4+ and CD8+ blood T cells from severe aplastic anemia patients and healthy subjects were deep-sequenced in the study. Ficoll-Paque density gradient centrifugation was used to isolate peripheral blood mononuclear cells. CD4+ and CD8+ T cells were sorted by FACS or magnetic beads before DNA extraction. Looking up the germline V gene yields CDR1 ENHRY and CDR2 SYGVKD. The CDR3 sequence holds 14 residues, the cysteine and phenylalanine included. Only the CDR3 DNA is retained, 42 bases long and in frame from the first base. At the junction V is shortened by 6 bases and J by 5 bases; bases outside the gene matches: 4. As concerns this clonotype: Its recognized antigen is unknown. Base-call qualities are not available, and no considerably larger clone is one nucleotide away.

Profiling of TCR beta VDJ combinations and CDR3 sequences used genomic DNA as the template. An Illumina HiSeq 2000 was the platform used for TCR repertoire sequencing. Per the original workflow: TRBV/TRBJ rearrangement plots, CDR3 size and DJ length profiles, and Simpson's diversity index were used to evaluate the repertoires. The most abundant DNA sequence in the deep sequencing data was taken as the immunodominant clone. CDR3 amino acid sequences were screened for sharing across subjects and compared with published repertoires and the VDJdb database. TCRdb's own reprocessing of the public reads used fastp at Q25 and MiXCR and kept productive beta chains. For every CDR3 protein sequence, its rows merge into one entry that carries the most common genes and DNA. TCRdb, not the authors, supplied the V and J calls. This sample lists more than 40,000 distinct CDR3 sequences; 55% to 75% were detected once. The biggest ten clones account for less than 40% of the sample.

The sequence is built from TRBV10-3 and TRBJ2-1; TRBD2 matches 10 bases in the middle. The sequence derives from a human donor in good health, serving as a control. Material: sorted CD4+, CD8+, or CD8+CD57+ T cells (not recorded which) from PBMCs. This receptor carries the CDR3 CAISGAGGNNEQFF. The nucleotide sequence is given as TGTGCCATCAGCGGAGCGGGAGGGAACAATGAGCAGTTCTTC.